This passage covers 27 T cell receptor beta chains from one sample sequenced in a study of T cell repertoires in cytomegalovirus infection. TCRdb reprocessed the reads via MiXCR and lists one record per CDR3 protein. The repertoire includes around 290,000 distinct CDR3 sequences, over 20% of them detected once, and approximately 14% sits in the top ten. Sequenced sample: PBMCs. These receptors were collected from a human donor in good health (CMV status not recorded). Some clones in this sample may be carry-over from other donors' samples.

This clonotype was counted a few times. V and J are TRBV27 and TRBJ2-1; TRBD1 or TRBD2 may be the D gene (5 bases each). V lost 6 bases and J 3 bases, leaving 15 bases between the germline ends. Germline CDR1 MNHEY, CDR2 SMNVEV (reference sequence). The CDR3 consists of 15 residues. The chain's CDR3 is CASSPPGTFYNEQFF. CDR3 bases: TGTGCCAGCAGCCCCCCCGGGACCTTCTACAATGAGCAGTTCTTC.

This clonotype was recorded at least ten times. The J gene is TRBJ1-2, the V gene TRBV28; D gene ambiguous. The CDR3 length is 13 residues. V lost 6 bases and J lost 5, with 13 bases in between. CDR1 is MDHEN, CDR2 SYDVKM, per germline. CDR3 nucleotide sequence: TGTGCCAGCAGGGAGGTTTTAGGATATGGCTACACCTTC. As protein: CASREVLGYGYTF.

Comments on this clonotype: An end of the junction does not agree with germline; a read error may underlie this. The rearrangement links TRBV6-1 to TRBJ2-3, with a possible D match to TRBD1 (5 bases). The CDR3 extends over 15 amino acids. Germline lookup yields CDR1 MNHNS and CDR2 SASEGT. CDR3 sequence reads: CASRAGKGRTDMQYF. CDR3 nucleotides: TGTGCCAGCAGGGCAGGGAAGGGTCGCACAGATATGCAGTATTTT.

The rearrangement uses TRBV29-1 and TRBJ2-1; 10 bases match TRBD2. Trimming cost V 5 bases and J 0 bases; bases outside gene matches: 13. CDR1 and CDR2 from the germline V gene are SQVTM and ANQGSEA. There are 18 residues in the CDR3. The CDR3 DNA follows: TGCAGCGTTTCTTTCCCTAGCGGGAGAGCGAGCTCCTACAATGAGCAGTTCTTC. Its translation is CSVSFPSGRASSYNEQFF.

There are many counts of this clonotype. This sequence joins TRBV7-2 and TRBJ1-6, with 8 positions matching TRBD1. The CDR3 has 15 residues. With V trimmed by 3 bases and J by 8 bases, 6 bases remained unmatched. Germline CDR1 SGHTA, CDR2 FQGNSA. CDR3 amino acids: CASSLRQGRDSPLHF. The CDR3 DNA follows: TGTGCCAGCAGCTTGAGACAGGGGAGAGATTCACCCCTCCACTTT.

Here the CDR3 reads CSAKEAFDSPLHF. The CDR3 bases are TGCAGTGCAAAGGAGGCTTTTGATTCACCCCTCCACTTT. J is TRBJ1-6 and V is TRBV20-1; D is undetermined. CDR3 length: 13 residues. Germline V CDR1 and CDR2: DFQATT, SNEGSKA (reference sequence). Trimming left V 6 bases short and J 8 bases short, with 14 bases between.

A note on this clonotype: The junction does not match germline at one end; this may be a read error. CDR3 protein: CASSPGEGREQFF. In nucleotides, the CDR3 is TGTGCCAGCAGCCCAGGTGAGGGGCGGGAGCAATTCTTC. The chain uses TRBV11-2 and TRBJ2-1; 7 bases are shared with TRBD2. The CDR3 length is 13 residues. The germline CDR1 and CDR2 sequences are SGHAT and FQNNGV.

About this clonotype: At one of its ends the junction is not consistent with the germline gene, which may arise from a read error. This chain links TRBV19 with TRBJ1-3; 9 nucleotides line up with TRBD1. CDR1 LNHDA and CDR2 SQIVND come from the germline V gene (reference sequence). The CDR3 runs to 15 residues. CDR3 sequence: CVSKTTGGSGNTIYF. The CDR3 bases are TGTGTCAGTAAGACGACAGGGGGCTCTGGAAACACCATATATTTT.

Of note for this clonotype: It may be a read error: a sequence one base away is much more abundant. This chain links TRBV7-2 with TRBJ2-7; TRBD2 agrees at 7 bases. The CDR3 is 15 residues long. Germline CDR1 is SGHTA and CDR2 is FQGNSA. This CDR3 is CASSSGLGGFYERYF. In DNA form, the CDR3 reads TGTGCCAGCAGCTCAGGACTAGGTGGGTTCTACGAGCGGTACTTC.

In this sample, this clonotype turned up a few times. The chain is built from TRBV7-2 and TRBJ1-2, with 9 bases matching TRBD1. The CDR3 is made up of 19 amino acids. The trim removed 6 bases at V and 2 bases at J, leaving 19 bases unmatched. The germline gives CDR1 SGHTA, CDR2 FQGNSA. The CDR3 spells CASRRVAGTGYFGNYGYTF. CDR3 sequence (DNA): TGTGCCAGCAGACGAGTTGCCGGGACAGGGTATTTTGGGAACTATGGCTACACCTTC.

The chain is built from TRBV19 and TRBJ1-5; maybe TRBD1 (6 bases). CDR1 LNHDA and CDR2 SQIVND come from the germline V gene (reference sequence). Trimming pared 4 bases from V and 2 bases from J, leaving 12 bases between. This CDR3 comprises 15 residues. The DNA of the CDR3 is TGTGCCAGTAGTAATACAGGGCGCGGCAATCAGCCCCAGCATTTT. It specifies CASSNTGRGNQPQHF.

CDR3 in amino acids: CASSGDRGTDTQYF. In DNA form, the CDR3 reads TGTGCCAGCAGCGGGGACAGGGGCACAGATACGCAGTATTTT. V is TRBV2 and J is TRBJ2-3; 9 positions match TRBD1. This CDR3 is built from 14 residues. The V gene end was trimmed by 6 bases and the J gene end by 1 base; junction bases not matched to a gene: 2. Looked up from germline, CDR1 is SNHLY and CDR2 is FYNNEI. Based on the CDR3 plus reference TRBV2 and TRBJ2-3, the full variable domain is EPEVTQTPSHQVTQMGQEVILRCVPISNHLYFYWYRQILGQKVEFLVSFYNNEISEKSEIFDDQFSVERPDGSNFTLKIRSTKLEDSAMYFCASSGDRGTDTQYFGPGTRLTVL.

A few counts support this clonotype. The genes are TRBV6-6 and TRBJ2-7; 9 nucleotides align to TRBD1. The trim removed 4 bases at V and 3 bases at J, leaving 7 bases unmatched. CDR3 length equals 15 residues. Germline V gives CDR1 MNHNY, CDR2 SVGAGI (reference sequence). The CDR3, as DNA: TGTGCCAGCAGTTCCCCTCAGACAGGGGGCTACGAGCAGTACTTC. Encoded protein: CASSSPQTGGYEQYF.

The V and J genes are TRBV25-1 and TRBJ1-6; D call uncertain. The CDR3 has 12 amino acids. Germline loops: CDR1 MGHDK, CDR2 SYGVNS. With 3 bases removed from V and 13 bases from J, the gap between germline ends came to 10 bases. The CDR3 nucleotides read TGTGCCAGCAGTGATCACGGCGGGCCCCTCCACTTT. It encodes CASSDHGGPLHF.

The rearrangement joins TRBV14 to TRBJ2-5; D remains ambiguous. The CDR3 consists of 13 residues. Germline assignment: CDR1 SGHDN and CDR2 FVKESK. V was pared by 2 bases and J by 1 base, with 5 bases between. The CDR3 DNA reads TGTGCCAGCAGCCAATCACTCCAAGAGACCCAGTACTTC. Protein product: CASSQSLQETQYF.

This clonotype was picked up a small number of times. This chain uses TRBV10-3 with TRBJ2-2; D is undetermined. Germline V lookup: CDR1 ENHRY, CDR2 SYGVKD. The V end lost 2 bases, the J end lost 0 bases, and 4 bases lay between the germline ends. This CDR3 contains 14 residues. The chain's CDR3 is CAISETPNTGELFF. CDR3 nucleotide sequence: TGTGCCATCAGTGAGACACCGAACACCGGGGAGCTGTTTTTT.

The sample holds many counts of this clonotype. This sequence joins TRBV7-2 and TRBJ1-6; no clear D. The V gene lost 7 bases and the J gene lost 0 bases, with 10 bases spanning the gap. The CDR3 is 15 amino acids. From germline, CDR1 is SGHTA and CDR2 FQGNSA. The DNA for the CDR3 is TGTGCCAGCAACCCGGGTAGCTCCTATAATTCACCCCTCCACTTT. Its translation: CASNPGSSYNSPLHF.

There are a few counts of this clonotype. V and J are TRBV6-2 or TRBV6-3 and TRBJ2-3; 12 bases align to TRBD2. Germline V gene sequence: CDR1 MNHEY, CDR2 SVGEGT. The CDR3 runs 15 residues. V trimming: 6 bases; J trimming: 2 bases; junction bases outside the gene matches: 3. CDR3 sequence (DNA): TGTGCCAGCAGAAGACTAGCGGGGGACACAGATACGCAGTATTTT. This sequence encodes CASRRLAGDTDTQYF.

In its sample, this clonotype was seen a few times. V usage is TRBV6-2 or TRBV6-3 and J usage is TRBJ1-2; D is possibly TRBD1 (5 bases). This CDR3 is built from 14 residues. Germline V gene data show CDR1 as MNHEY and CDR2 as SVGEGT. Trimming cost V 6 bases and J 4 bases, with 15 bases left between them. The CDR3 nucleotides are TGTGCCAGCAGACTCGGGACGGTGAGCTATGGCTACACCTTC. Translation gives CASRLGTVSYGYTF.

This clonotype was detected a few times. V usage is TRBV4-1 and J usage is TRBJ1-4; TRBD1 might be the D (6 bases). Trimming took 2 bases from V and 1 from J, leaving 8 bases between them. CDR3 length: 15 amino acids. Germline lookup yields CDR1 MGHRA and CDR2 YSYEKL. CDR3 nucleotides: TGCGCCAGCAGCCAACGGGACATAACTAATGAAAAACTGTTTTTT. It is translated as CASSQRDITNEKLFF.

The chain uses TRBV5-1 and TRBJ1-2; 7 bases are shared with TRBD1. Germline CDR1 is SGHRS and CDR2 is YFSETQ. V trimming: 4 bases; J trimming: 5 bases; junction bases outside the gene matches: 8. CDR3 length: 14 residues. The CDR3 nucleotides are TGCGCCAGCAGCAGCCAGACAGGGCCTTATGGCTACACCTTC. Amino acids: CASSSQTGPYGYTF. The variable domain in full, with the rest retrieved from reference TRBV5-1 and TRBJ1-2, is KAGVTQTPRYLIKTRGQQVTLSCSPISGHRSVSWYQQTPGQGLQFLFEYFSETQRNKGNFPGRFSGRQFSNSRSEMNVSTLELGDSALYLCASSSQTGPYGYTFGSGTRLTVV.

In its sample, this clonotype was seen many times. J is TRBJ2-3 and V is TRBV7-2; the D gene is possibly TRBD2 (6 bases). Germline values: CDR1 SGHTA, CDR2 FQGNSA. This CDR3 is 14 amino acids long. V was cut by 5 bases and J by 2 bases, with 11 bases left in between. CDR3 nucleotide sequence: TGTGCCAGCAGCCCGACTAGACCCACAGATACGCAGTATTTT. Its protein product is CASSPTRPTDTQYF.

This clonotype showed up many times. The chain employs TRBV7-3 and TRBJ2-1; 14 positions match TRBD2. The germline V gene has CDR1 SGHTA and CDR2 FQGTGA. The J segment lost 7 bases and the V segment lost 1 base, leaving 6 bases of the junction unmatched. This CDR3 is 17 amino acids long. The CDR3 nucleotides are TGTGCCAGCAGCTTAAGGTGGGGACTAGCGGGGGAGAATGAGCAGTTCTTC. Residues: CASSLRWGLAGENEQFF.

This clonotype was observed a few times. V is TRBV12-3 or TRBV12-4 and J is TRBJ1-1; TRBD1 might be the D (5 bases). The CDR3 is 14 amino acids. Between the trimmed V and J ends, which lost 4 bases and 4 bases, there was a span of 13 bases. This CDR3 reads CASSSSGTATEAFF. The CDR3 DNA reads TGTGCCAGCAGTTCTTCCGGGACGGCCACTGAAGCTTTCTTT.

The chain joins TRBV11-2 to TRBJ2-1; D is undetermined. The CDR3 has 17 residues. Germline assignment: CDR1 SGHAT and CDR2 FQNNGV. V was cut by 1 base and J by 0 bases, with 13 bases left in between. The CDR3 DNA sequence: TGTGCCAGCAGCTTAGTCAGGCGATTCGGCTCCTACAATGAGCAGTTCTTC. Translation: CASSLVRRFGSYNEQFF.

This clonotype is a singleton in its sample. This chain connects TRBV20-1 to TRBJ2-1, with D possibly being TRBD2 (5 bases). The CDR3 is 14 residues long. Per the germline V gene, CDR1 is DFQATT and CDR2 is SNEGSKA (reference sequence). Trimming removed 1 base from V and 6 bases from J, with 13 bases in between. The CDR3 DNA sequence: TGCAGTGCTAGAGTTAGGGAGACCCCCAATGAGCAGTTCTTC. Amino acid sequence: CSARVRETPNEQFF.

A few counts support this clonotype. The chain links TRBV11-3 to TRBJ2-2, with TRBD2 identical over 14 bases. CDR3 length: 17 residues. Germline V gene lookup returns CDR1 SGHNT and CDR2 YENEEA. Trimming took 1 base from V and 4 from J; bases not matched to a gene: 2. The CDR3 DNA is TGTGCCAGCAGCTTAGTCGGGACTAGCGGGAGCACCGGGGAGCTGTTTTTT. It specifies CASSLVGTSGSTGELFF.